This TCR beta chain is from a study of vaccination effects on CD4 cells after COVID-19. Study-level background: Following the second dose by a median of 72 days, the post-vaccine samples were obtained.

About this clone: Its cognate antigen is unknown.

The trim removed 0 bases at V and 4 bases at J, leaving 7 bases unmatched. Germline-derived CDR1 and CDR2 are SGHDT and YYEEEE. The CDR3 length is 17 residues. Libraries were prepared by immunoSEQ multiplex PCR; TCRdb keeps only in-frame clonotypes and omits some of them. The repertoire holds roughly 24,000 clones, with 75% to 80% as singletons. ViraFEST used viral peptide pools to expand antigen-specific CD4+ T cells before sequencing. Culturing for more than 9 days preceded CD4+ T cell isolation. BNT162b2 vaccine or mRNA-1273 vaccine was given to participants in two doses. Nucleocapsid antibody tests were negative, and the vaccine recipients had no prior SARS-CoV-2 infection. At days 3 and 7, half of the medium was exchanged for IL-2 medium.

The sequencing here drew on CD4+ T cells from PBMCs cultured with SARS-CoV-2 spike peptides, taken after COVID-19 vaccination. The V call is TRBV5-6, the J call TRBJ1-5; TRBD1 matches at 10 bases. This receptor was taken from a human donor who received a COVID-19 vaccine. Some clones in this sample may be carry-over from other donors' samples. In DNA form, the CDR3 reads TGTGCCAGCAGCTTGGTGGGACAGGGGACGGTAAATCAGCCCCAGCATTTT. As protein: CASSLVGQGTVNQPQHF.